This T cell receptor (beta chain) was recorded in a study of cytomegalovirus exposure and HLA in healthy donors. Background on the study: Roughly 80 million unique TCRs from HLA-typed donors made up an early data release. Study results and limitations: A later analysis reportedly found fewer N-insertions in an Asian-associated ancestry cluster than the approximately 700-donor mean.

Primers: 60 Vbeta forward and 13 Jbeta reverse. Repertoires were generated with immunoSEQ multiplex PCR, while TCRdb's copy carries only in-frame clones and drops some. The table shows over 150,000 clones, with around 79% occurring only once. Comments on this clone: Antigen: not known.

The sample comprised PBMCs. This clonotype was sampled from a girl under 18 in good health and CMV-seropositive.

CDR3 residues: CASSYRGREQYF. CDR3 in DNA: TGTGCCAGCAGCTATCGGGGGAGGGAGCAGTACTTC. V usage is TRBV7-2 and J usage is TRBJ2-7, with a possible D match to TRBD2 (6 bases). Looked up from germline, CDR1 is SGHTA and CDR2 is FQGNSA. The CDR3 length is 12 residues. Trimming removed 4 bases from V and 7 bases from J, with 11 bases in between.